Following are 8 T cell receptor beta chains from one sample sequenced in a study of identical twins. TCRdb redid the calling of the 5' RACE reads with MiXCR, one entry per CDR3 protein. The data contain fewer than 800,000 distinct CDR3 sequences, less than 9% of them singletons. The sample was also linked to a second study, of yellow fever vaccine responses in identical twins.

The sequencing input was PBMCs. These receptors came from a woman between 18 and 29 years old in good health.

This clonotype was detected ten times or more. The chain has TRBV7-8 and TRBJ2-5; 8 bases map to TRBD1. The germline V gene encodes CDR1 SGHVS and CDR2 FQNEAQ. V shed 2 bases, J shed 7 bases, and the junction held 15 bases outside the gene matches. CDR3 length equals 17 residues. The CDR3 reads CASSLKGQGNLRGTQYF. The CDR3 DNA reads TGTGCCAGCAGCTTAAAAGGACAGGGAAACTTGCGGGGGACCCAGTACTTC. The complete variable domain, with remaining parts taken from reference TRBV7-8 and TRBJ2-5, reads GAGVSQSPRYKVAKRGQDVALRCDPISGHVSLFWYQQALGQGPEFLTYFQNEAQLDKSGLPSDRFFAERPEGSVSTLKIQRTQQEDSAVYLCASSLKGQGNLRGTQYFGPGTRLLVL.

The CDR3 here is CASRSPAGNEQFF. The CDR3 DNA follows: TGTGCCAGCAGATCCCCCGCAGGCAATGAGCAGTTCTTC. The chain carries TRBV6-1 and TRBJ2-1; D is unclear. Between the trimmed V and J ends, which lost 6 bases and 6 bases, there was a span of 12 bases. The CDR3 consists of 13 residues. CDR1 MNHNS and CDR2 SASEGT come from the germline V gene.

This clonotype was counted between two and nine times. The CDR3 loop is CASSPLAGGGLEQFF. CDR3 nucleotide sequence: TGTGCCAGCAGCCCACTAGCGGGAGGGGGGCTTGAGCAGTTCTTC. V and J are TRBV6-1 and TRBJ2-1, with TRBD2 identical over 13 bases. V lost 6 bases, J lost 9 bases, and 8 bases stayed unmatched. CDR1 is MNHNS and CDR2 is SASEGT in the germline V gene. CDR3 length: 15 residues.

This clonotype was seen ten or more times. V usage is TRBV24-1 and J usage is TRBJ2-5; 8 bases map to TRBD1. V gave up 1 base and J gave up 2 bases; unmatched junction bases: 5. CDR3 length: 16 residues. CDR1 and CDR2 from the germline V gene are KGHDR and SFDVKD. CDR3 sequence reads: CATSDFRQGSQETQYF. CDR3 coding DNA: TGTGCCACCAGTGATTTTAGACAGGGGTCACAAGAGACCCAGTACTTC.

This clonotype was counted between two and nine times. The gene calls are TRBV12-3 or TRBV12-4 and TRBJ1-4; D not certain. V lost 3 bases, J lost 4 bases, and 12 bases lay in between. There are 15 residues in the CDR3. The CDR3 protein is CASSFWKGLNEKLFF. In DNA, the CDR3 is TGTGCCAGCAGTTTTTGGAAGGGCCTTAATGAAAAACTGTTTTTT.

This sequence joins TRBV5-5 and TRBJ2-5, with D uncertain. Trimming took off 2 bases at V and 3 bases at J, with 11 bases between the two ends. Per germline, CDR1 SGHKS and CDR2 YYEKEE (reference sequence). The CDR3 runs to 14 residues. This CDR3 reads CASSLAAHEETQYF. CDR3 in DNA: TGTGCCAGCAGCTTAGCAGCGCATGAAGAGACCCAGTACTTC.

A few counts support this clonotype. The chain links TRBV2 to TRBJ2-1; 13 bases align to TRBD2. CDR1 SNHLY and CDR2 FYNNEI come from the germline V gene. The CDR3 spans 17 residues. The J segment lost 2 bases and the V segment lost 6 bases, leaving 7 bases of the junction unmatched. CDR3 in amino acids: CASRELAGGRTYNEQFF. The CDR3 region has the DNA TGTGCCAGCAGGGAACTAGCGGGAGGGAGAACCTACAATGAGCAGTTCTTC.

This clonotype has only a few counts. The chain couples TRBV5-1 to TRBJ1-5, with 8 bases that match TRBD1. This CDR3 spans 15 amino acids. The trim removed 4 bases at V and 4 bases at J, leaving 7 bases unmatched. Germline-derived CDR1 and CDR2 are SGHRS and YFSETQ. CDR3 coding DNA: TGCGCCAGCAGCCCTCAGGGGGCGGCGAATCAGCCCCAGCATTTT. This gives the protein CASSPQGAANQPQHF. The complete variable domain, with remaining parts taken from reference TRBV5-1 and TRBJ1-5, reads KAGVTQTPRYLIKTRGQQVTLSCSPISGHRSVSWYQQTPGQGLQFLFEYFSETQRNKGNFPGRFSGRQFSNSRSEMNVSTLELGDSALYLCASSPQGAANQPQHFGDGTRLSIL.